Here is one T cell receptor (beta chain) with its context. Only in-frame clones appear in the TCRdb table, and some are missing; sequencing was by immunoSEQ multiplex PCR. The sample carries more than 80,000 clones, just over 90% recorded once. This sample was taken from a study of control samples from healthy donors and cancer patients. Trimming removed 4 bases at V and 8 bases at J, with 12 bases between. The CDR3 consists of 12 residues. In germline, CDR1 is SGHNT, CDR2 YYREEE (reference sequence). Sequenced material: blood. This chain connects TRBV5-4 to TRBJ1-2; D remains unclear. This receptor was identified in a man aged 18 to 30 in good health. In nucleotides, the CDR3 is TGTGCCAGCAGCCTCAACGGGTACGGCTACACCTTC. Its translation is CASSLNGYGYTF.